What follows are 20 T cell receptor beta chains derived from one specimen sequenced in a study of CD8+ T cells in alopecia areata. As the sequencing template, cDNA was produced by extracting RNA and reverse transcribing it. The data were produced by immunoSEQ multiplex PCR, yet TCRdb's version contains in-frame clones alone and is incomplete. The table has fewer than 250,000 clones, about three fifths seen once. Indicated treatment: oral pan-JAK inhibitor, 5-10 mg twice daily. The sequencing used CD4+ T cells sorted from blood, collected at week 4, from a patient treated with tofacitinib. Source of these receptors: a human donor with alopecia areata.

The chain has TRBV30 and TRBJ2-5; maybe TRBD2 (7 bases). The CDR3 extends over 16 amino acids. Germline values: CDR1 GTSNPN, CDR2 SVGIG (reference sequence). V was clipped by 3 bases and J by 5 bases, with 22 bases between them. CDR3 region: CAWRKVVGGPWETQYF. As DNA, the CDR3 is TGTGCCTGGAGAAAGGTGGTGGGGGGGCCTTGGGAGACCCAGTACTTC.

The chain is built from TRBV29-1 and TRBJ2-7, with D perhaps TRBD2 (6 bases). Trimming took 6 bases from V and 3 from J, leaving 15 bases between them. The CDR3 runs 13 residues. In germline, CDR1 is SQVTM, CDR2 ANQGSEA. As DNA, the CDR3 is TGCAGCGTCGGGGACTCGCTTAACTACGAGCAGTACTTC. Protein: CSVGDSLNYEQYF.

The chain has TRBV2 and TRBJ1-2; D ambiguous. Trimming pared 3 bases from V and 0 bases from J, leaving 8 bases between. This CDR3 has 14 residues. The germline gives CDR1 SNHLY, CDR2 FYNNEI. The CDR3 DNA follows: TGTGCCAGCAGTGAGTCCCGAGCTAACTATGGCTACACCTTC. Amino acid sequence: CASSESRANYGYTF.

The chain links TRBV7-9 to TRBJ2-1; 13 nucleotides match TRBD2. The V segment lost 6 bases and the J segment 6 bases; nucleotides outside the gene matches: 8. The CDR3 covers 16 residues. Germline CDR1 and CDR2: SEHNR and FQNEAQ (reference sequence). The CDR3 DNA follows: TGTGCCAGCAGTAATCGAGGACTAGCGGGGGCCAATGAGCAGTTCTTC. Residues: CASSNRGLAGANEQFF.

The chain links TRBV6-6 to TRBJ1-2; TRBD1 aligns across 11 bases. The CDR3 has 14 residues. After removal of 4 bases from V and 6 bases from J, the junction contained 4 bases not matched to a gene. Germline V lookup: CDR1 MNHNY, CDR2 SVGAGI (reference sequence). The CDR3 DNA follows: TGTGCCAGCAGTTCTGGACAGGGGGCAAATGGCTACACCTTC. Translated: CASSSGQGANGYTF.

The V and J genes are TRBV4-1 and TRBJ1-4; 10 bases are a match to TRBD1. CDR1 is MGHRA, CDR2 YSYEKL, per germline. The J segment lost 7 bases and the V segment lost 3 bases, leaving 5 bases of the junction unmatched. CDR3 length: 15 residues. CDR3 amino acids: CASSQTGTGVEKLFF. In nucleotides, the CDR3 is TGCGCCAGCAGCCAGACCGGGACAGGGGTTGAAAAACTGTTTTTT.

This chain links TRBV18 with TRBJ2-4; the D is unclear. This CDR3 has 17 amino acids. The germline gives CDR1 KGHSH, CDR2 LQKENI. The V end was cut by 0 bases, the J end by 0 bases, with 12 bases between. The CDR3 reads CASSPPSRPLAKNIQYF. CDR3 in DNA: TGTGCCAGCTCACCACCTTCGAGGCCTCTAGCCAAAAACATTCAGTACTTC. The full variable domain, in which reference TRBV18 and TRBJ2-4 provide the parts outside the CDR3, is NAGVMQNPRHLVRRRGQEARLRCSPMKGHSHVYWYRQLPEEGLKFMVYLQKENIIDESGMPKERFSAEFPKEGPSILRIQQVVRGDSAAYFCASSPPSRPLAKNIQYFGAGTRLSVL.

The chain is built from TRBV5-1 and TRBJ2-2; D not certain. This CDR3 spans 13 amino acids. V lost 2 bases to trimming and J lost 7 bases, with 9 bases between them. From germline, CDR1 is SGHRS and CDR2 YFSETQ. The CDR3: CASSFIAGGELFF. For the CDR3, the DNA is TGCGCCAGCAGCTTCATAGCCGGCGGGGAGCTGTTTTTT. The full variable domain, with the rest looked up from reference TRBV5-1 and TRBJ2-2, is KAGVTQTPRYLIKTRGQQVTLSCSPISGHRSVSWYQQTPGQGLQFLFEYFSETQRNKGNFPGRFSGRQFSNSRSEMNVSTLELGDSALYLCASSFIAGGELFFGEGSRLTVL.

The V and J genes are TRBV6-5 and TRBJ2-3; 7 bases line up with TRBD2. The CDR3 totals 13 residues. The V gene end was trimmed by 7 bases and the J gene end by 9 bases; junction bases not matched to a gene: 10. From germline, CDR1 is MNHEY and CDR2 SVGAGI. The CDR3 DNA reads TGTGCCAGCACTCTTCCGGGGGGACGAACGCAGTATTTT. This encodes CASTLPGGRTQYF.

J is TRBJ1-1 and V is TRBV29-1, with TRBD1 matching over 8 bases. The CDR3 has 14 amino acids. V shed 4 bases and J 1 base; nucleotides not matched to a gene: 5. CDR1 and CDR2 from the germline V gene are SQVTM and ANQGSEA. Here the CDR3 DNA reads TGCAGCGTTGTAAGGACAGGGAGGAACACTGAAGCTTTCTTT. This translates into CSVVRTGRNTEAFF.

This clone was seen a handful of times. This rearrangement joins TRBV9 to TRBJ2-2; D is undetermined. This CDR3 has 14 amino acids. Germline V gives CDR1 SGDLS, CDR2 YYNGEE. Trimming took off 0 bases at V and 5 bases at J, with 8 bases between the two ends. This chain's CDR3 is CASSVDPLTGELFF. CDR3 nucleotide sequence: TGTGCCAGCAGCGTAGATCCGTTAACCGGGGAGCTGTTTTTT.

The chain recombines TRBV7-2 with TRBJ2-3, with D possibly matching TRBD2 (5 bases). With 4 bases removed from V and 4 bases from J, the gap between germline ends came to 15 bases. The CDR3 consists of 15 residues. Germline V gene sequence: CDR1 SGHTA, CDR2 FQGNSA. The CDR3 loop reads CASSSPSISADTQYF. For the CDR3, the DNA is TGTGCCAGCAGCTCTCCTAGCATTTCGGCAGATACGCAGTATTTT.

The chain uses TRBV29-1 and TRBJ2-3; D remains ambiguous. This CDR3 spans 14 amino acids. Trimming left V 7 bases short and J 0 bases short, with 14 bases between. Germline lookup yields CDR1 SQVTM and CDR2 ANQGSEA. CDR3 nucleotides: TGCAGCGCAAGCCAGACGTCTAGCACAGATACGCAGTATTTT. Amino acid sequence: CSASQTSSTDTQYF.

The chain links TRBV25-1 to TRBJ2-3; D possibly corresponds to TRBD2 (6 bases). Germline lookup yields CDR1 MGHDK and CDR2 SYGVNS. This CDR3 spans 14 amino acids. Trimming cost V 1 base and J 6 bases, with 11 bases left between them. CDR3 coding DNA: TGTGCCAGCAGTGAATCCGTAGGGAGGGATACGCAGTATTTT. Residues: CASSESVGRDTQYF.

This clone occurred a few times. The gene calls are TRBV6-6 and TRBJ1-2; D might be TRBD1 (6 bases). Germline CDR1 MNHNY, CDR2 SVGAGI (reference sequence). This CDR3 spans 14 amino acids. V lost 7 bases, J lost 4 bases, and 16 bases lay in between. The CDR3 sequence is CASKNPGQFYGYTF. The CDR3 bases are TGTGCCAGCAAGAACCCCGGACAGTTCTATGGCTACACCTTC.

The V and J genes are TRBV15 and TRBJ1-2, with a possible D match to TRBD1 (6 bases). Deletions cut 0 bases from V and 3 bases from J, with 8 bases between. Germline CDR1 LNHNV, CDR2 YYDKDF (reference sequence). CDR3 length: 14 amino acids. CDR3 nucleotides: TGTGCCACCAGCAGAGAAAACAGGGACTATGGCTACACCTTC. It yields the protein CATSRENRDYGYTF.

This clone was detected only a few times. V usage is TRBV19 and J usage is TRBJ1-1, with a tentative D call TRBD1 (5 bases). The CDR3 consists of 14 residues. Germline V gene lookup returns CDR1 LNHDA and CDR2 SQIVND (reference sequence). The V end lost 5 bases, the J end lost 12 bases, and 22 bases lay between the germline ends. This chain's CDR3 is CASSGERGPLRPFF. The CDR3 coding sequence is TGTGCCAGTAGTGGCGAACGGGGACCCCTCCGGCCTTTCTTT.

The chain uses TRBV7-2 and TRBJ2-3; D is tentatively TRBD1 or TRBD2 (6 bases each). CDR1 is SGHTA, CDR2 FQGNSA, per germline. The V end lost 6 bases, the J end lost 2 bases, and 12 bases lay between the germline ends. The CDR3 consists of 14 residues. In DNA, the CDR3 is TGTGCCAGCAGTCGGGGGCTGGTCACAGATACGCAGTATTTT. Translated, it gives CASSRGLVTDTQYF.

This clone was detected only a few times. The chain carries TRBV29-1 and TRBJ2-1, with no clear D. Germline V lookup: CDR1 SQVTM, CDR2 ANQGSEA. Deletions cut 7 bases from V and 8 bases from J, with 27 bases between. This CDR3 region has 16 residues. The CDR3 coding sequence is TGCAGCGCTAGGAATTTCTTAGGCCCCGAGGCCCATGAGCAGTTCTTC. Its protein product is CSARNFLGPEAHEQFF.

This chain connects TRBV30 to TRBJ2-1; 11 nucleotides match TRBD2. This CDR3 is built from 15 residues. Germline CDR1 reads GTSNPN; CDR2 reads SVGIG (reference sequence). The V segment lost 2 bases and the J segment 8 bases; nucleotides outside the gene matches: 8. Written as DNA, the CDR3 is TGTGCCTGGAGTCTTAGCGGGGGGGCACTGTATGAGCAGTTCTTC. Translation gives CAWSLSGGALYEQFF.